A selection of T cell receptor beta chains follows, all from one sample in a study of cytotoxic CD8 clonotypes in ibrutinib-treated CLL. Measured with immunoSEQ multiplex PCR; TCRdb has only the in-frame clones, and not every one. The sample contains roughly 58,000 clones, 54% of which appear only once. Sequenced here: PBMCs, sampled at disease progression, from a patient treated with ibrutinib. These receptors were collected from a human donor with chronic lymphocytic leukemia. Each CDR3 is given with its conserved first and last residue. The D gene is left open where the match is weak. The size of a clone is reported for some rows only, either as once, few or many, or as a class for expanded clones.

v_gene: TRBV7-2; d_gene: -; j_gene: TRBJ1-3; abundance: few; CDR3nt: TGTGCCAGCAGCCTCCTCTCTGGAAACACCATATATTTT; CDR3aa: CASSLLSGNTIYF
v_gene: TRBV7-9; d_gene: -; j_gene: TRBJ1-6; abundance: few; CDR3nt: TGTGCCAGCAGCAAAGGGTTTCAGAATTCACCCCTCCACTTT; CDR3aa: CASSKGFQNSPLHF
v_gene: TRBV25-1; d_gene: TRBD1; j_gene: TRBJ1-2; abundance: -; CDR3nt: TGTGCCAGCAGTGAACAGGCAGGGGGCCGCTATGGCTACACCTTC; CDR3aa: CASSEQAGGRYGYTF
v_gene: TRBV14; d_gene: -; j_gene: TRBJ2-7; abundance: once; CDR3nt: TGTGCCAGCAGCCAAGGTTGGGGAGGTAGCACCTACGAGCAGTACTTC; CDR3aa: CASSQGWGGSTYEQYF
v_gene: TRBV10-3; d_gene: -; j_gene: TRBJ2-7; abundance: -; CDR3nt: TGTGCCATCACCCCTGAAGGGATCTACGAGCAGTACTTC; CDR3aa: CAITPEGIYEQYF
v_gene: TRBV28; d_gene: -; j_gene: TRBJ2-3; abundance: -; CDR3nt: TGTGCCAGCAGTTTCGGGGGCGCAAGCACAGATACGCAGTATTTT; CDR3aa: CASSFGGASTDTQYF
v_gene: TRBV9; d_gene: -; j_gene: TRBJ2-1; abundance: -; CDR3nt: TGTGCCAGCAGCGTAGGATATAGGGCCCCTTTGAATGAGCAGTTCTTC; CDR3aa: CASSVGYRAPLNEQFF
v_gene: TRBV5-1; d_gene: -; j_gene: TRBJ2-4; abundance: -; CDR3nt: TGCGCCAGCAGCGCTGCGGTTGAAAACATTCAGTACTTC; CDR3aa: CASSAAVENIQYF
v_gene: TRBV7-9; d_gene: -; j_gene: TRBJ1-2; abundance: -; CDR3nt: TGTGCCAGCAGCCCTACAGTCCACCCGGACTATGGCTACACCTTC; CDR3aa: CASSPTVHPDYGYTF
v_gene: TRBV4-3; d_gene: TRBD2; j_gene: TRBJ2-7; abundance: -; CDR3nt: TGCGCCAGCAGCCAATCTAGACTAGCGGGAGGACACGAGCAGTACTTC; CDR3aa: CASSQSRLAGGHEQYF
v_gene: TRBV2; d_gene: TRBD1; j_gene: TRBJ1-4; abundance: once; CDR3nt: TGTGCCAGCAGTGGCCCGGGACAGGGTGAAAAACTGTTTTTT; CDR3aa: CASSGPGQGEKLFF
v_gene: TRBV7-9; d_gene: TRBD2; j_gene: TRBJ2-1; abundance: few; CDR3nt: TGTGCCAGCAGACTAGCGGGACTTATCCTTAATGAGCAGTTCTTC; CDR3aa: CASRLAGLILNEQFF
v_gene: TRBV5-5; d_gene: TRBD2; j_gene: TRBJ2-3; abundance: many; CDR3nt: TGTGCCAGCAGCTTCGCGGTCTCTAGCGGGGGCACAGATACGCAGTATTTT; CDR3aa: CASSFAVSSGGTDTQYF
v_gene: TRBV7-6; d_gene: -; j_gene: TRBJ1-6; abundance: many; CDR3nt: TGTGCCAGCAGCTCCACAGAGAGCTCCTATAATTCACCCCTCCACTTT; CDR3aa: CASSSTESSYNSPLHF
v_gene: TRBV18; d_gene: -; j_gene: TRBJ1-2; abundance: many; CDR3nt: TGTGCCAGCTCACCAAGGCAGGGAGGCTACACCTTC; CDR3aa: CASSPRQGGYTF
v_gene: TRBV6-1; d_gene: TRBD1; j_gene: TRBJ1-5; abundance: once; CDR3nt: TGTGCCAGCAGTTTTGACAGGGACAATCAGCCCCAGCATTTT; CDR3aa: CASSFDRDNQPQHF
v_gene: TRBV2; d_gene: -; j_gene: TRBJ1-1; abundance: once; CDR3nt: TGTGCCAGCAGTGTGGCGGCTATGAACACTGAAGCTTTCTTT; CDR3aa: CASSVAAMNTEAFF
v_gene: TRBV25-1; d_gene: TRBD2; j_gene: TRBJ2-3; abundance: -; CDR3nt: TGTGCCAGCAGCTTAACTAGCGCCCCCACAGATACGCAGTATTTT; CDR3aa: CASSLTSAPTDTQYF